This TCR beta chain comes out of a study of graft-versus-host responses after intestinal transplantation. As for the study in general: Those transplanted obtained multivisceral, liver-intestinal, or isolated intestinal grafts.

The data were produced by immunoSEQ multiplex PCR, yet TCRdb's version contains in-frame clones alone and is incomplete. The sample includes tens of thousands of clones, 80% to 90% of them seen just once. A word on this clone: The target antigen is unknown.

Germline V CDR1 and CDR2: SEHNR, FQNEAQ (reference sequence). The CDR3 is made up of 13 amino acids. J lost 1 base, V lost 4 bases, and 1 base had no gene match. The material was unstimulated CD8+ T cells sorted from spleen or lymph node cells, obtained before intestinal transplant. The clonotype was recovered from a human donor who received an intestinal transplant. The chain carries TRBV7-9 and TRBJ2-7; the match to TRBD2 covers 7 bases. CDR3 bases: TGTGCCAGCAGCTCGGGACTATCCTACGAGCAGTACTTC. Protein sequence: CASSSGLSYEQYF.